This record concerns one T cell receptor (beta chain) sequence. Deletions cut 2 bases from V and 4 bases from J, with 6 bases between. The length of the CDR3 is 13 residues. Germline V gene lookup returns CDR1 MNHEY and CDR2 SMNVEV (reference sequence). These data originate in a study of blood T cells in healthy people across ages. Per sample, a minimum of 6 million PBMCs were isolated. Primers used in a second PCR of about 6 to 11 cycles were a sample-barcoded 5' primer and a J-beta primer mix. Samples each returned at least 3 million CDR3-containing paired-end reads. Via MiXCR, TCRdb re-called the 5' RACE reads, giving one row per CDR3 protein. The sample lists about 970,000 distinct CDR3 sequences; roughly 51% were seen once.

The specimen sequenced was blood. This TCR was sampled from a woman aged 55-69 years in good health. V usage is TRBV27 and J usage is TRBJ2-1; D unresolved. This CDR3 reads CASSLRVYNEQFF. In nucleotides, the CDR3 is TGTGCCAGCAGTTTAAGGGTTTACAATGAGCAGTTCTTC.